The sequence of this TCR beta chain was determined in a study of T cell responses to AZD1222 COVID-19 vaccine. The wider study: Doses given second, at about 4 or about 12 weeks, were pooled. Whole-study findings and limits: Regions 160-218 and 743-854 held dominance among vaccine-associated CD4 TCRs, which spanned spike. In a largely white British group with more females than males, clonal diversity was possibly underestimated.

CDR3 length: 12 amino acids. Germline V gene data show CDR1 as SGHDT and CDR2 as YYEEEE. V lost 4 bases to trimming and J lost 6 bases, with 7 bases between them. Assay used: immunoSEQ multiplex PCR; TCRdb lists only in-frame clones, some missing. The table shows under 100,000 clones, with over 75% occurring only once. Comments on this clone: The antigen remains unidentified.

The TCR comes from an adult in good health. The starting material was peripheral blood, obtained on day 0 of AZD1222 vaccination. The rearrangement links TRBV5-6 to TRBJ2-2; unclear D gene. CDR3 sequence: CASSPWAGELFF. The CDR3 DNA reads as TGTGCCAGCAGCCCCTGGGCCGGGGAGCTGTTTTTT.